The T cell receptor beta chain described here comes from a study of identical twins (dated by TCRdb to about 2016). About the study as a whole: TCR alpha and beta repertoires from monozygotic twins, unrelated adults of various ages and cord blood were deep-sequenced to test whether fetal clonotypes persist. To rule out contamination, the twin experiments were replicated at different times with different library preparation protocols. The paper's findings and limits, for the study overall: Abundant cord blood beta clonotypes had fewer insertions, young adult naive repertoires showed a similar but weaker trend, and memory repertoires showed no such trend. Zero-insertion analyses could be partly confounded by invariant T cells such as MAIT and iNKT, although diverse VJ usage argued against such confounding for most clonotypes. Because the same donors could not be followed over many years, conclusions were based on cross-sectional statistical analysis. Compared with coincidental sharing between unrelated individuals, an excess of low generation-probability sequences was observed among out-of-frame TCR alpha sequences shared between twins. In monozygotic twins, recombination models systematically underestimated out-of-frame TCR alpha sharing, but the models matched the sharing seen between unrelated individuals. In beta out-of-frame sequences, excess twin sharing was weaker, because having fewer shared sequences lowered the signal-to-noise ratio.

All donors were healthy Caucasians. The twin cohort comprised three pairs of female monozygotic twins, all aged roughly 18 to 30 years. Peripheral blood mononuclear cells were the source from which RNA for the TCR libraries was isolated. Library preparation was by 5' RACE. The sequencer listed for this sample is Illumina HiSeq 2000. A universal primer binding site was added through template switching, and the final cDNA carried a unique molecular identifier so that TCR cDNA molecules could be counted accurately. Specific primers in the conserved constant-segment region were used to synthesize first-strand cDNA for TCR alpha and beta chains. To control for contamination, every cDNA library carried two barcodes: a SMART-Mk sample barcode plus Illumina barcodes. Two successive PCR steps introduced TruSeq adapter sequences along with Illumina sample barcodes. The TCR alpha and beta cDNA libraries were sequenced on the Illumina HiSeq platform using custom primers. From the authors' description of their analysis: Unique molecular identifiers were extracted from raw reads with MiGEC, and CDR3 positions were determined with MiXCR. For each individual, recombination models were inferred using an EM algorithm with the repgenHMM and IGoR tools. Shared clonotype analysis was performed with the tcR package in R, normalizing sharing by the product of cloneset sizes. To study raw recombination free of thymic and clonal selection effects, out-of-frame nonproductive sequences were analyzed. The public sequencing data were trimmed at Q25 with fastp and processed into clonotypes with MiXCR by TCRdb, which kept only in-frame beta chains. Each record represents a unique CDR3 protein, reported with the most common genes and DNA among its rows. The V and J calls follow TCRdb's processing rather than the paper's. The sample table lists approximately 590,000 distinct CDR3 sequences, approximately 10% of them with a count of one. The ten largest make up roughly 3% of the sample.

Its CDR3 holds 14 amino acids, cysteine through phenylalanine. The retained sequence is limited to the CDR3, 42 bases, with the frame set at the first base. The germline ends are 14 bases apart after V is trimmed by 4 bases and J by 7 bases. According to the germline V gene, CDR1 reads SGHRS and CDR2 reads YFSETQ. This clonotype was observed at least ten times. Its recognized antigen is unknown. No much larger clonotype is one base removed from it; base qualities were not supplied. This sample was also put to use in a study of yellow fever vaccine responses in identical twins. Drawing on the second study: According to the authors, in identical twins the way T cells responded to vaccination appeared partly convergent and partly personalized. In the study, vaccine-responding T cell clones were precisely tracked in identical twins.

This receptor was identified in a woman between 18 and 30 years old in good health. This chain is built from TRBV5-1 and TRBJ2-2, with the D segment identity uncertain. What was sequenced was PBMCs. The sequenced DNA: TGCGCCAGCAGCCCCTACAGCATAGGCGGGGAGCTGTTTTTT. Its translation reads: CASSPYSIGGELFF.